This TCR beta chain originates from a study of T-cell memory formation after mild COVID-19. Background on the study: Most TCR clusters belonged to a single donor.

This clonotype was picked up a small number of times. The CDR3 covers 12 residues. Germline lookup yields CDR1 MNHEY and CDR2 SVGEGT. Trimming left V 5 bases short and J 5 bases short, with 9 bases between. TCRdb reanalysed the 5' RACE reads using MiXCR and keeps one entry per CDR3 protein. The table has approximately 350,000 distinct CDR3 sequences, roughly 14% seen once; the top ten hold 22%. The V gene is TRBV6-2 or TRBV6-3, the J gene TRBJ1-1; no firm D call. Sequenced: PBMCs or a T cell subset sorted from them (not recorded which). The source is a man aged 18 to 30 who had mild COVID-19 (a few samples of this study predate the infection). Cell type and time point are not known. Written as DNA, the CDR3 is TGTGCCAGCAGTCGGATGGAGACTGAAGCTTTCTTT. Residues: CASSRMETEAFF.